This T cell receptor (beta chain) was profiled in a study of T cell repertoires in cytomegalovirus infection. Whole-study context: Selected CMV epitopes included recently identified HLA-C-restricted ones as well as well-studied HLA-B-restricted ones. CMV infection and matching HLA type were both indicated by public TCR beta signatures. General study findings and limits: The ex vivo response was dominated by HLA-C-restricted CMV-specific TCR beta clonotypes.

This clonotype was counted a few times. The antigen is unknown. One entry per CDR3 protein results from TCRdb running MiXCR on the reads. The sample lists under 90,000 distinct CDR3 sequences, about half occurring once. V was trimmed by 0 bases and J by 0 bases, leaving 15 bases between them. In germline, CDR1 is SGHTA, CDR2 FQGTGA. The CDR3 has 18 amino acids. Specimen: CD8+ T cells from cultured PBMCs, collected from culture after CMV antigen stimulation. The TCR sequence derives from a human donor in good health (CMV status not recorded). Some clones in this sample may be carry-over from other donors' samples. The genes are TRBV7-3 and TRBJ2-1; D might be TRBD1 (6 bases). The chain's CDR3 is CASSLTSGQTSSYNEQFF. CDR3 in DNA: TGTGCCAGCAGCTTAACATCAGGACAGACCAGCTCCTACAATGAGCAGTTCTTC.